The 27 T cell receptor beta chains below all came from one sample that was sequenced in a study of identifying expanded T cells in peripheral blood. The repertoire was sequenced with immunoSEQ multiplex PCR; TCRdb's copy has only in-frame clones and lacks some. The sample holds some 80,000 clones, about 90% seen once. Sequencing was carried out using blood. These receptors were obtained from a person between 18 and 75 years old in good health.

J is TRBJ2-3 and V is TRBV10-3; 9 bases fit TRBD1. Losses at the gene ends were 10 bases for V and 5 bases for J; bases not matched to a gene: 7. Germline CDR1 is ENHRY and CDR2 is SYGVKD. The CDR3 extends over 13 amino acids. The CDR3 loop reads CASLGTGRDTQYF. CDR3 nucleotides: TGTGCCAGCCTGGGGACAGGGAGAGATACGCAGTATTTT.

The CDR3 DNA is TGTGCCAGCAGCTTTCCACCGGGGACATCACCCTACGAGCAGTACTTC. Its protein product is CASSFPPGTSPYEQYF. This rearrangement joins TRBV11-2 to TRBJ2-7, with D perhaps matching TRBD1 (6 bases). Trimming shortened V by 3 bases and J by 2 bases, and 17 bases separated the two germline ends. This CDR3 is built from 16 residues. Germline V gene sequence: CDR1 SGHAT, CDR2 FQNNGV.

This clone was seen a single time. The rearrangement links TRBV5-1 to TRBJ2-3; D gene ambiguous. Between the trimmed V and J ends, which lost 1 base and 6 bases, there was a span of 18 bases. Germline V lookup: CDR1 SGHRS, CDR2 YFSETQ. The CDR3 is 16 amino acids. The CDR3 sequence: CASSLRSLDLGDTQYF. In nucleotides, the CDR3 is TGCGCCAGCAGCTTGCGGTCTTTGGACCTGGGGGATACGCAGTATTTT.

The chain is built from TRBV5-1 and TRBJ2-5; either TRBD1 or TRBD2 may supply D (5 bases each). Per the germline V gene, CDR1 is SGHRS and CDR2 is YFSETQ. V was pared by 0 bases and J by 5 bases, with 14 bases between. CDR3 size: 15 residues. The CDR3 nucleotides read TGCGCCAGCAGCTTGGAAGTGGGGCGAGGGGAGACCCAGTACTTC. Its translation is CASSLEVGRGETQYF.

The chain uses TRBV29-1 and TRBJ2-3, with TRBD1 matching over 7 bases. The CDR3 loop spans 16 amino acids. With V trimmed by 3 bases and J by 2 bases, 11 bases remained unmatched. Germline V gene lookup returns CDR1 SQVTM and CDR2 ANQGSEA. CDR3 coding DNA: TGCAGCGTTGATTGGGACAGACAAGGCAACACAGATACGCAGTATTTT. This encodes CSVDWDRQGNTDTQYF.

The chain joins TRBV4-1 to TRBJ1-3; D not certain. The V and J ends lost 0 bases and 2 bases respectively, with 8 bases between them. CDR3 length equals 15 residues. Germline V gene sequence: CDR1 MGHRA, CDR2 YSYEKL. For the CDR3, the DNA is TGCGCCAGCAGCCAAGATCGGCCAGCTGGAAACACCATATATTTT. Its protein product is CASSQDRPAGNTIYF.

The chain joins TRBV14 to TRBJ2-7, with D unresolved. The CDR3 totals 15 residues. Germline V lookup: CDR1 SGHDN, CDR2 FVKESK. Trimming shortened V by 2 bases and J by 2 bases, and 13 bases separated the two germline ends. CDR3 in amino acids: CASSQSPDGTYEQYF. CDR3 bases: TGTGCCAGCAGCCAATCCCCGGACGGAACCTACGAGCAGTACTTC.

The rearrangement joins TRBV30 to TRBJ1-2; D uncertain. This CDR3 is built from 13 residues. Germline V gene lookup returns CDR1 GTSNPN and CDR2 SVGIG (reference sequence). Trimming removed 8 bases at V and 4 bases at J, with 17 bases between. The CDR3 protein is CALMEVVGYGYTF. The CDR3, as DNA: TGTGCCCTAATGGAGGTGGTCGGCTATGGCTACACCTTC.

In DNA form, the CDR3 reads TGCGCCAGCAGCCCGAGACAGGGCCTCTCCTATAATTCACCCCTCCACTTT. Its translation: CASSPRQGLSYNSPLHF. V usage is TRBV4-1 and J usage is TRBJ1-6; 7 bases align to TRBD1. This CDR3 comprises 17 residues. The J segment lost 0 bases and the V segment lost 4 bases, leaving 6 bases of the junction unmatched. The germline CDR1 and CDR2 sequences are MGHRA and YSYEKL.

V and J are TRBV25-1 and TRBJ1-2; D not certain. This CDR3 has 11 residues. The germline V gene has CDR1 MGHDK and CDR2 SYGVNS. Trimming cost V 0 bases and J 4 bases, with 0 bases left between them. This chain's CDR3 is CASSEYYGYTF. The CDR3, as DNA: TGTGCCAGCAGTGAATACTATGGCTACACCTTC.

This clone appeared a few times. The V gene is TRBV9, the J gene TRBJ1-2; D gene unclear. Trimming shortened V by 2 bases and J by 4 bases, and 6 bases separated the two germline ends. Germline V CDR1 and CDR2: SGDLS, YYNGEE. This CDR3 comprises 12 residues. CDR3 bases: TGTGCCAGCAGCGTGGACGGCTATGGCTACACCTTC. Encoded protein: CASSVDGYGYTF.

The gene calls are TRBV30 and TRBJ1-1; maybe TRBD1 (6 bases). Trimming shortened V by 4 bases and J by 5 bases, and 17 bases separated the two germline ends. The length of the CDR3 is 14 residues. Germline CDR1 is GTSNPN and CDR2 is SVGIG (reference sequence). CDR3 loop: CAWNSGGGRTEAFF. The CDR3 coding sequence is TGTGCCTGGAATTCCGGCGGGGGGCGAACTGAAGCTTTCTTT.

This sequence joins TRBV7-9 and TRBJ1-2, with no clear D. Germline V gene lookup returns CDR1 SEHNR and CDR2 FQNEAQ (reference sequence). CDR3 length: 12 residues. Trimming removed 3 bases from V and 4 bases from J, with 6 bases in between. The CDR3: CASSFEGYGYTF. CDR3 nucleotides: TGTGCCAGCAGCTTCGAAGGCTATGGCTACACCTTC.

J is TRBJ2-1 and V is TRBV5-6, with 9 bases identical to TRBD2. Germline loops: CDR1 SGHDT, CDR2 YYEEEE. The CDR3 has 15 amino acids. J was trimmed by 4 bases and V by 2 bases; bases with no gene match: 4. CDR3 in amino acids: CASSFILAGYNEQFF. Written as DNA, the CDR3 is TGTGCCAGCAGCTTTATCCTAGCGGGATACAATGAGCAGTTCTTC.

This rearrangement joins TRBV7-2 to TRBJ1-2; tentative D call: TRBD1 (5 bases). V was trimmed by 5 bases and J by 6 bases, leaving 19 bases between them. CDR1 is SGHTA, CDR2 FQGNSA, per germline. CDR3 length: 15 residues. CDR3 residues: CASSPYIQGENGYTF. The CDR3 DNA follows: TGTGCCAGCAGCCCGTATATTCAAGGGGAGAATGGCTACACCTTC.

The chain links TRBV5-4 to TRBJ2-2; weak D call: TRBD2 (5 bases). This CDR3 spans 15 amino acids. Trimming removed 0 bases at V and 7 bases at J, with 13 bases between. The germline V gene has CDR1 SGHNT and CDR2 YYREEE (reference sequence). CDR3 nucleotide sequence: TGTGCCAGCAGCTTGGGCGGGCCGGTGAACGGGGAGCTGTTTTTT. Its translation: CASSLGGPVNGELFF.

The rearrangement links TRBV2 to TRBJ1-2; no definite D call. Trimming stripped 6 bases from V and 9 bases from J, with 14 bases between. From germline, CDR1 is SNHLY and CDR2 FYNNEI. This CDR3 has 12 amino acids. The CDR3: CASRVTADRYTF. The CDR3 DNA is TGTGCCAGCAGGGTTACTGCGGATCGCTACACCTTC. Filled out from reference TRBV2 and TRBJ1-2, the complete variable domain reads EPEVTQTPSHQVTQMGQEVILRCVPISNHLYFYWYRQILGQKVEFLVSFYNNEISEKSEIFDDQFSVERPDGSNFTLKIRSTKLEDSAMYFCASRVTADRYTFGSGTRLTVV.

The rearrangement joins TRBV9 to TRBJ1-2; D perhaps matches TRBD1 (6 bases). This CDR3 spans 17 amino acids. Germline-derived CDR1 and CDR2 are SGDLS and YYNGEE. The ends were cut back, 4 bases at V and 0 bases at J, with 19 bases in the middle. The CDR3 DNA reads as TGTGCCAGCAGCCCGGGGGACACCTCGAAAGCTAACTATGGCTACACCTTC. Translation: CASSPGDTSKANYGYTF.

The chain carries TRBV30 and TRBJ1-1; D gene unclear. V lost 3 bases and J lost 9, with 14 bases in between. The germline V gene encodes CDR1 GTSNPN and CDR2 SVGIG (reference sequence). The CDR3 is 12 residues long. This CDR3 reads CAWRTEGGKAFF. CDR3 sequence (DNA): TGTGCCTGGAGGACTGAAGGTGGAAAAGCTTTCTTT.

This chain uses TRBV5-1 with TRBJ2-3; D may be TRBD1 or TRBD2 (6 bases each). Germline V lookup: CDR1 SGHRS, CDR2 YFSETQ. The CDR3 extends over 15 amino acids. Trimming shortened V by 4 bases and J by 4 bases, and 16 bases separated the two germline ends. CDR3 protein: CASSPGASWADTQYF. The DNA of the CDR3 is TGCGCCAGCAGCCCGGGGGCGAGTTGGGCAGATACGCAGTATTTT. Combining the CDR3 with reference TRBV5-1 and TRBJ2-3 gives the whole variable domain KAGVTQTPRYLIKTRGQQVTLSCSPISGHRSVSWYQQTPGQGLQFLFEYFSETQRNKGNFPGRFSGRQFSNSRSEMNVSTLELGDSALYLCASSPGASWADTQYFGPGTRLTVL.

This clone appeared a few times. The CDR3 DNA reads TGTGCCAGCAGTGATAAGGGGGTTGGGAGCAATCAGCCCCAGCATTTT. Translating gives CASSDKGVGSNQPQHF. The rearrangement joins TRBV6-1 to TRBJ1-5; TRBD1 is a possible D gene (6 bases). This CDR3 is built from 16 residues. V gave up 3 bases and J gave up 1 base, with 13 bases separating them. Per the germline V gene, CDR1 is MNHNS and CDR2 is SASEGT.

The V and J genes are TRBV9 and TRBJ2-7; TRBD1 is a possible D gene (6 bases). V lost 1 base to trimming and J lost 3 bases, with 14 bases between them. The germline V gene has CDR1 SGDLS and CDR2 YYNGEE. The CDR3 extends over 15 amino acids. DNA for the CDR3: TGTGCCAGCAGCGTAAGGACAGCTCCAGTCTACGAGCAGTACTTC. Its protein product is CASSVRTAPVYEQYF.

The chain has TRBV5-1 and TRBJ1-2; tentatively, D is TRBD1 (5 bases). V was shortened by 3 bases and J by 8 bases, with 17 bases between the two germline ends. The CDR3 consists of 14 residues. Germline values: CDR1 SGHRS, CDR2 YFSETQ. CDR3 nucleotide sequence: TGCGCCAGCAGCTGGGCCTCGGTCAGGGAGGGCTACACCTTC. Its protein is CASSWASVREGYTF.

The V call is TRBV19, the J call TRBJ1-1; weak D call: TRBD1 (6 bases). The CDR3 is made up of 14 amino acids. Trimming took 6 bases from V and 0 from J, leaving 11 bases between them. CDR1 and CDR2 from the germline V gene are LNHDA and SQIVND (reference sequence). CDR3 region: CASRKRQVNTEAFF. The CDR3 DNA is TGTGCCAGTAGAAAAAGACAGGTGAACACTGAAGCTTTCTTT.

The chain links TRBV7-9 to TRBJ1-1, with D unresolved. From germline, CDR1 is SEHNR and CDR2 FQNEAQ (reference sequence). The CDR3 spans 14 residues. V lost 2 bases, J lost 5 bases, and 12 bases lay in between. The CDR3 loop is CASSLSRAGTEAFF. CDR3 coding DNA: TGTGCCAGCAGCTTATCTAGGGCGGGGACTGAAGCTTTCTTT. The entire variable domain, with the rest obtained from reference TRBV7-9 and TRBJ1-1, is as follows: DTGVSQNPRHKITKRGQNVTFRCDPISEHNRLYWYRQTLGQGPEFLTYFQNEAQLEKSRLLSDRFSAERPKGSFSTLEIQRTEQGDSAMYLCASSLSRAGTEAFFGQGTRLTVV.

The CDR3 is CASSDSDRRTYNEQFF. CDR3 DNA: TGTGCCAGCAGTGATTCAGACAGGCGGACTTACAATGAGCAGTTCTTC. V usage is TRBV6-4 and J usage is TRBJ2-1, with TRBD1 as a possible D gene (6 bases). Looked up from germline, CDR1 is MRHNA and CDR2 is SNTAGT. The CDR3 is made up of 16 amino acids. The V gene lost 3 bases and the J gene lost 4 bases, with 16 bases spanning the gap.

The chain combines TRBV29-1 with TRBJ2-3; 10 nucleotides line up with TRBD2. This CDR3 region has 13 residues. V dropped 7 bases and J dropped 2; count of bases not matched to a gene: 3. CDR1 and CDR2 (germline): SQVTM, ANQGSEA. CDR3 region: CSAGLAPTDTQYF. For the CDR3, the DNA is TGCAGCGCGGGACTAGCGCCCACAGATACGCAGTATTTT.